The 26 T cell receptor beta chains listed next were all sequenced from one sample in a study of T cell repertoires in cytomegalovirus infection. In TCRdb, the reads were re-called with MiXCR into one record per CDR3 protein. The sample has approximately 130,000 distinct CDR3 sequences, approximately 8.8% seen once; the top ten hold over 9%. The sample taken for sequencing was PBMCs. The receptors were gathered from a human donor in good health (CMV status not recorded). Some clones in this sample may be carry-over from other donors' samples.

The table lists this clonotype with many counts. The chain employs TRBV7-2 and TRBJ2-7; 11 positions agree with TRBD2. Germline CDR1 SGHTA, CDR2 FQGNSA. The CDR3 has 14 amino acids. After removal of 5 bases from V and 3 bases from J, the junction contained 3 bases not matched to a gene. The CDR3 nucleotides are TGTGCCAGCAGCATGACTAGCGGGGACTACGAGCAGTACTTC. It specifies CASSMTSGDYEQYF.

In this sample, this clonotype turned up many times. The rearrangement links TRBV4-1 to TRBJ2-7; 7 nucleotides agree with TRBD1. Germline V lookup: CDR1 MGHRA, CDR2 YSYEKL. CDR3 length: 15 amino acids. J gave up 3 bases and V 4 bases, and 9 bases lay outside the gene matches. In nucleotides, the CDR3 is TGCGCCAGCAGCCTAGCTGGCAGGGGGTTCTACGAGCAGTACTTC. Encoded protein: CASSLAGRGFYEQYF.

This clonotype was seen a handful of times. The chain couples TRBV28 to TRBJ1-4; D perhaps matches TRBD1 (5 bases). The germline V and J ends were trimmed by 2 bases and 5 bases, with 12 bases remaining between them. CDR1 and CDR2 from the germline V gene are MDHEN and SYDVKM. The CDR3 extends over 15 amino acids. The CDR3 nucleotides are TGTGCCAGCAGTTTACGGTCAGGGCTAAATGAAAAACTGTTTTTT. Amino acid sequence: CASSLRSGLNEKLFF.

The DNA for the CDR3 is TGTGCCAGTAGCCGGGACAGCCCAGCCTACAATGAGCAGTTCTTC. Translated: CASSRDSPAYNEQFF. This chain connects TRBV19 to TRBJ2-1; 7 nucleotides line up with TRBD1. This CDR3 is built from 15 residues. Per the germline V gene, CDR1 is LNHDA and CDR2 is SQIVND (reference sequence). V dropped 6 bases and J dropped 2; count of bases not matched to a gene: 7.

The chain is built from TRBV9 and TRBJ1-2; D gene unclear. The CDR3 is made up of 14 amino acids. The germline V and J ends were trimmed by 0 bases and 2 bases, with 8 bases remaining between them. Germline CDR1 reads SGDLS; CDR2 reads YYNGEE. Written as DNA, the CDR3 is TGTGCCAGCAGCGTAGATCAGGACAACTATGGCTACACCTTC. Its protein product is CASSVDQDNYGYTF. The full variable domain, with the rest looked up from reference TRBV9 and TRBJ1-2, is DSGVTQTPKHLITATGQRVTLRCSPRSGDLSVYWYQQSLDQGLQFLIQYYNGEERAKGNILERFSAQQFPDLHSELNLSSLELGDSALYFCASSVDQDNYGYTFGSGTRLTVV.

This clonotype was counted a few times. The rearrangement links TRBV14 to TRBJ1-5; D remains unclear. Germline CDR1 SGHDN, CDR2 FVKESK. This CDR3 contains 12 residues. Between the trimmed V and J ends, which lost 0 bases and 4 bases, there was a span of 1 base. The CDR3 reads CASSQENQPQHF. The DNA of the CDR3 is TGTGCCAGCAGCCAAGAAAATCAGCCCCAGCATTTT.

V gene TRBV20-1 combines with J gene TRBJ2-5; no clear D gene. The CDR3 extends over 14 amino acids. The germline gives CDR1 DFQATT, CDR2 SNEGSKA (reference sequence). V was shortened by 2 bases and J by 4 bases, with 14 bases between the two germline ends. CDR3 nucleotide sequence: TGCAGTGCTAGAATCGTACTTGTTGGAGAGACCCAGTACTTC. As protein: CSARIVLVGETQYF.

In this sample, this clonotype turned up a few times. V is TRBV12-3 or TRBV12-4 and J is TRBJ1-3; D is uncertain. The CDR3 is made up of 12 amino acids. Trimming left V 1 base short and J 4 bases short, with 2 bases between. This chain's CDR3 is CASSLEGNTIYF. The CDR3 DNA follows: TGTGCCAGCAGTTTAGAAGGAAACACCATATATTTT.

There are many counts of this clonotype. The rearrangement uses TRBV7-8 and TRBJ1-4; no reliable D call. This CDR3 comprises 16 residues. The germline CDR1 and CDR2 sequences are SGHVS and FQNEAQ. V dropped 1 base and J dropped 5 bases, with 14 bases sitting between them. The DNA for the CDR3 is TGTGCCAGCAGCTTAGACGCAGTAATCTTAAATGAAAAACTGTTTTTT. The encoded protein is CASSLDAVILNEKLFF.

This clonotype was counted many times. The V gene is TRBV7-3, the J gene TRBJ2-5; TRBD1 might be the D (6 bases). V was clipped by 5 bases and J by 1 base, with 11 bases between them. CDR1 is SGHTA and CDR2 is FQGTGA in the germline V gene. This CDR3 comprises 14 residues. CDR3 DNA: TGTGCCAGCAGCCAAGGGGGAATCCAAGAGACCCAGTACTTC. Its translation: CASSQGGIQETQYF.

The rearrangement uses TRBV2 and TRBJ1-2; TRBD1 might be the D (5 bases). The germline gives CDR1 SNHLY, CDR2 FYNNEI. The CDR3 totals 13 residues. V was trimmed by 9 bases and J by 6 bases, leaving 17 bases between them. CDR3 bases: TGTGCCAGTTTTCCCCCGGGGGTCGATGGCTACACCTTC. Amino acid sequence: CASFPPGVDGYTF.

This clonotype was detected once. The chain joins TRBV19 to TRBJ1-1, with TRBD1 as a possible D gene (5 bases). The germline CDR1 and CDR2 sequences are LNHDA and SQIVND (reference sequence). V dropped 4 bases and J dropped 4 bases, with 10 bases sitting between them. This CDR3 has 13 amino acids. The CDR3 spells CASSKAGLTEAFF. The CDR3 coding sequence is TGTGCCAGTAGTAAGGCGGGGCTCACTGAAGCTTTCTTT.

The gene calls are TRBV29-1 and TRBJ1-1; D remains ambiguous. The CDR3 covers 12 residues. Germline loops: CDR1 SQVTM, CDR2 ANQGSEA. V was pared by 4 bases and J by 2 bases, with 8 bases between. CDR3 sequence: CSVGGVNTEAFF. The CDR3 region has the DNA TGCAGCGTTGGTGGGGTCAACACTGAAGCTTTCTTT.

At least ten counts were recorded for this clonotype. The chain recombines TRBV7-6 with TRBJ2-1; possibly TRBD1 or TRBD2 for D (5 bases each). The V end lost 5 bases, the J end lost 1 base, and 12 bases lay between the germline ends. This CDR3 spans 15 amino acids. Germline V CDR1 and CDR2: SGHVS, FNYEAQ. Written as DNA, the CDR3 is TGTGCCAGCAGCCCCCCTGGGGGTTCCTACAATGAGCAGTTCTTC. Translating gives CASSPPGGSYNEQFF.

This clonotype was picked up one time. This chain's CDR3 is CASSPSGLAEPSSYNEQFF. For the CDR3, the DNA is TGCGCCAGCAGCCCGTCGGGACTAGCGGAGCCGAGCTCCTACAATGAGCAGTTCTTC. The V gene is TRBV4-1, the J gene TRBJ2-1; 11 bases map to TRBD2. V lost 4 bases and J lost 0; bases outside the gene matches: 11. Per germline, CDR1 MGHRA and CDR2 YSYEKL. CDR3 length: 19 amino acids.

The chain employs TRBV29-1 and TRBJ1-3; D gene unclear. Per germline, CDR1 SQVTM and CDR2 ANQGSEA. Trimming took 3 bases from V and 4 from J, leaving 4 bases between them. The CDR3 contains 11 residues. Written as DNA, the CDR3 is TGCAGCGTTGATCTGGGAAACACCATATATTTT. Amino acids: CSVDLGNTIYF.

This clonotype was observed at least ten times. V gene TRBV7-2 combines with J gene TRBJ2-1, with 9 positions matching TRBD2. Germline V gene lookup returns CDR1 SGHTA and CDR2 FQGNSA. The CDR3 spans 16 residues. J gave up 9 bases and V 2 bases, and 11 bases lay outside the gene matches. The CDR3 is CASSLSSGGIQGEQFF. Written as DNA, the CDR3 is TGTGCCAGCAGCTTAAGCAGCGGGGGGATCCAGGGTGAGCAGTTCTTC.

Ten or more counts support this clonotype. The DNA of the CDR3 is TGTGCCAGCAGCTTAGATGGACCCCCCAAGACCCAGCATTTT. Its translation: CASSLDGPPKTQHF. The V gene is TRBV7-9, the J gene TRBJ1-5; no clear D gene. This CDR3 has 14 residues. The V end was cut by 1 base, the J end by 11 bases, with 15 bases between. The germline gives CDR1 SEHNR, CDR2 FQNEAQ (reference sequence).

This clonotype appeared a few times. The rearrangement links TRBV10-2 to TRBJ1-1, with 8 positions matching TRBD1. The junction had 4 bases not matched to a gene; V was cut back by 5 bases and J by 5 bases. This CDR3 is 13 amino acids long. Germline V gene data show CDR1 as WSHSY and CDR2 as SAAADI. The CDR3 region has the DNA TGCGCCAGCAGTCGGACAGGGAGAACTGAAGCTTTCTTT. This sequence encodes CASSRTGRTEAFF.

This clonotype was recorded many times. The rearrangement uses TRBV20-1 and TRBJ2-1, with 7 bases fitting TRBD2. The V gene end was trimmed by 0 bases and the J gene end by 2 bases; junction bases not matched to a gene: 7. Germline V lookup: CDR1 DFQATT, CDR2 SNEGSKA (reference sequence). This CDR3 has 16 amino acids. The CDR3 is CSARDLGAGAYNEQFF. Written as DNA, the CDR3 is TGCAGTGCTAGAGATCTCGGGGCGGGGGCCTACAATGAGCAGTTCTTC.

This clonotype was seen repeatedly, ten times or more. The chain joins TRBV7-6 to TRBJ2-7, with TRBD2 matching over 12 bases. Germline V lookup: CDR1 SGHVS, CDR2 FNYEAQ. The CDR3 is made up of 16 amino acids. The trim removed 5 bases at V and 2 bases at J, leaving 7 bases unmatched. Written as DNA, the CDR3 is TGTGCCAGCAGCCAGTGGACTAGCGGGGATGCCTACGAGCAGTACTTC. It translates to CASSQWTSGDAYEQYF.

This CDR3 reads CASSPPLEGTEAFF. The CDR3 nucleotides read TGTGCCAGCAGCCCTCCTTTGGAAGGGACTGAAGCTTTCTTT. The rearrangement joins TRBV7-8 to TRBJ1-1; D is unclear. V was trimmed by 5 bases and J by 5 bases, leaving 15 bases between them. The CDR3 is 14 residues long. Germline V CDR1 and CDR2: SGHVS, FQNEAQ.

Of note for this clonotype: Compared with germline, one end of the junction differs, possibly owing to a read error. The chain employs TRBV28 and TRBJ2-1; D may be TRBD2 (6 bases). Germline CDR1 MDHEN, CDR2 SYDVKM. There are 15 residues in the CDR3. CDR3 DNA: TGTGCCAGCAGTTTTAGCGGAAAAGCCTACAATGCGCAGTTCTTC. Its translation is CASSFSGKAYNAQFF.

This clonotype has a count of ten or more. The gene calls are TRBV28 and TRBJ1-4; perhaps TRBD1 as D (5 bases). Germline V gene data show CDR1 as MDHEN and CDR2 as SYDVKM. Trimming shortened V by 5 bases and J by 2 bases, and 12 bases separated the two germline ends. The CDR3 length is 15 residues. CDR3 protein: CASSVTGSTNEKLFF. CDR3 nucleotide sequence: TGTGCCAGCAGTGTTACAGGTTCTACTAATGAAAAACTGTTTTTT.

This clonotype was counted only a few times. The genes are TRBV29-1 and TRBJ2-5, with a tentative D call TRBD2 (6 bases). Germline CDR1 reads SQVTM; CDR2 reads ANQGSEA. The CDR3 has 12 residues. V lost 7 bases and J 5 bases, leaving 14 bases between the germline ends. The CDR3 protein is CSGQEGSETQYF. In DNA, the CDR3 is TGCAGCGGGCAGGAGGGATCGGAGACCCAGTACTTC.

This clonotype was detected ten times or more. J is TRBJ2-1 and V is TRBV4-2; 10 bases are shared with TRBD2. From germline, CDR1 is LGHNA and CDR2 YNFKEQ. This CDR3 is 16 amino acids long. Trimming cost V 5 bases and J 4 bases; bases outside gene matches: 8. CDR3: CASSSPERGGYNEQFF. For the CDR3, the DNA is TGTGCCAGCAGCAGTCCTGAGCGGGGGGGGTACAATGAGCAGTTCTTC.